The 5 T cell receptor beta chains reported below all come from one sample, sequenced in a study of T cells after yellow fever vaccination. One entry per CDR3 protein results from TCRdb running MiXCR on the 5' RACE reads. The table records about 320,000 distinct CDR3 sequences, around 4.4% of them present only once. Sequenced material: PBMCs, taken 15 days after the yellow fever booster vaccination. Source of these receptors: a young man who received the YFV17D yellow fever vaccine.

A few counts support this clonotype. This chain links TRBV10-3 with TRBJ2-3; the D gene is possibly TRBD2 (6 bases). Germline CDR1 is ENHRY and CDR2 is SYGVKD. The CDR3 runs to 17 residues. The V gene lost 3 bases and the J gene lost 3 bases, with 19 bases spanning the gap. CDR3 DNA sequence: TGTGCCATCAGTGAAGGAGGGATCACACGACGGACAGATACGCAGTATTTT. This encodes CAISEGGITRRTDTQYF.

The V call is TRBV6-5, the J call TRBJ1-5; no clear D. Germline values: CDR1 MNHEY, CDR2 SVGAGI. This CDR3 region has 15 residues. V gave up 7 bases and J gave up 0 bases, with 13 bases separating them. Written as DNA, the CDR3 is TGTGCCAGCACTCCCTCCGGGTTTAGCAATCAGCCCCAGCATTTT. Its protein product is CASTPSGFSNQPQHF.

The chain couples TRBV19 to TRBJ2-5; D is ambiguous. This CDR3 has 13 amino acids. The germline V gene encodes CDR1 LNHDA and CDR2 SQIVND (reference sequence). Between the trimmed V and J ends, which lost 4 bases and 5 bases, there was a span of 11 bases. This CDR3 is CASSTLTRETQYF. In DNA, the CDR3 is TGTGCCAGTAGTACATTAACCCGGGAGACCCAGTACTTC.

This clonotype turned up a few times. The chain is built from TRBV5-4 and TRBJ2-3; maybe TRBD2 (6 bases). Germline V gene lookup returns CDR1 SGHNT and CDR2 YYREEE (reference sequence). The CDR3 length is 16 residues. Trimming left V 4 bases short and J 2 bases short, with 17 bases between. CDR3 bases: TGTGCCAGCAGCCGGGGGTCGGCAGGAGACACAGATACGCAGTATTTT. Residues: CASSRGSAGDTDTQYF.

This clonotype has a count of ten or more. The chain has TRBV6-5 and TRBJ2-5, with D possibly being TRBD1 (5 bases). Per the germline V gene, CDR1 is MNHEY and CDR2 is SVGAGI. This CDR3 spans 14 amino acids. The V end was cut by 6 bases, the J end by 4 bases, with 15 bases between. The CDR3 DNA follows: TGTGCCAGCAGCAAAAGACAGCCCAGAGAGACCCAGTACTTC. Encoded protein: CASSKRQPRETQYF.